This T cell receptor (beta chain) comes out of a study of CD8 T cells in ankylosing spondylitis. Study outcomes and limitations: Relatively rare in peripheral blood, disease-linked clones were also CD8+. The study looked at matched synovial fluid samples from ankylosing spondylitis patients. Disease-linked clones were reported to be significantly enriched there. Both synovial fluid and blood in reactive arthritis had previously been reported to carry some motif variants. Within ankylosing spondylitis blood, a TCR beta motif made up of eight or nine highly homologous variants appeared to be characteristic.

This clonotype was detected only a few times. Antigen unknown. MiXCR, run by TCRdb on the 5' RACE reads, gives a single entry per CDR3 protein. The sample carries about 220,000 distinct CDR3 sequences, around 19% recorded once. V shed 6 bases and J shed 4 bases, with 28 bases lying between them. The CDR3 spans 18 residues. Per germline, CDR1 DFQATT and CDR2 SNEGSKA (reference sequence). The source is a male donor with ankylosing spondylitis. Specimen: blood, either unsorted or a sorted T cell fraction (not recorded which). The rearrangement uses TRBV20-1 and TRBJ2-1; weak D call: TRBD2 (6 bases). CDR3 sequence reads: CSAVPWDSPRQTYNEQFF. The CDR3 DNA sequence: TGCAGTGCAGTCCCTTGGGACTCTCCCCGACAGACTTACAATGAGCAGTTCTTC.